The 26 T cell receptor beta chains given below trace back to one sample, sequenced in a study of cytomegalovirus exposure and HLA in healthy donors. Primers: 60 Vbeta forward and 13 Jbeta reverse. Assay: immunoSEQ multiplex PCR; the TCRdb copy retains only in-frame clones and omits some. This table has approximately 190,000 clones, more than 75% appearing once. Material for sequencing was PBMCs. These receptors were obtained from a man aged 35-49 years in good health and CMV-seropositive.

V and J are TRBV5-1 and TRBJ2-7; TRBD1 matches 8 bases. The length of the CDR3 is 13 residues. Germline V gene lookup returns CDR1 SGHRS and CDR2 YFSETQ. The junction had 5 bases not matched to a gene; V was cut back by 4 bases and J by 5 bases. The CDR3: CASSPRQGNEQYF. CDR3 DNA: TGCGCCAGCAGCCCCAGACAGGGGAACGAGCAGTACTTC.

On this clone: Other nucleotide sequences in the sample specify the same CDR3. The V gene is TRBV6-5, the J gene TRBJ1-2, with 7 bases identical to TRBD1. The CDR3 contains 13 residues. Looked up from germline, CDR1 is MNHEY and CDR2 is SVGAGI. J lost 7 bases, V lost 6 bases, and 8 bases had no gene match. CDR3 DNA: TGTGCCAGCAGCCCTATAGGGGGCTCTGGCTACACCTTC. It specifies CASSPIGGSGYTF.

The rearrangement joins TRBV5-8 to TRBJ2-7; a possible D gene is TRBD1 (6 bases). V lost 0 bases and J 2 bases, leaving 12 bases between the germline ends. Germline V gives CDR1 SGHTS, CDR2 YDEGEE. The CDR3 is 15 amino acids. The CDR3 DNA is TGTGCCAGCAGCTTGGCTATGGACAGAGCCTACGAGCAGTACTTC. Amino acid sequence: CASSLAMDRAYEQYF.

Points on this clone: An end of the junction does not agree with germline; a read error may underlie this. This chain links TRBV29-1 with TRBJ2-3; D remains ambiguous. This CDR3 spans 16 amino acids. Germline CDR1 is SQVTM and CDR2 is ANQGSEA. CDR3 in DNA: TGCAGCGTTGAAGACTATTTAATCGTCGGCACAGATACGCGGTATTTT. Translation: CSVEDYLIVGTDTRYF.

The rearrangement joins TRBV6-1 to TRBJ2-4, with TRBD1 identical over 8 bases. This CDR3 comprises 14 residues. Trimming cost V 6 bases and J 6 bases; bases outside gene matches: 7. In germline, CDR1 is MNHNS, CDR2 SASEGT. In DNA form, the CDR3 reads TGTGCCAGCAGCCCGGCTGGACAGGGAAACATTCAGTACTTC. This gives the protein CASSPAGQGNIQYF.

This chain links TRBV19 with TRBJ2-7; 9 bases agree with TRBD2. This CDR3 spans 15 amino acids. Germline trimming cut 1 base from V and 2 bases from J; bases unmatched to any gene: 3. CDR1 and CDR2 (germline): LNHDA, SQIVND (reference sequence). Here the CDR3 reads CASSIVLAGTYEQYF. In DNA, the CDR3 is TGTGCCAGTAGTATAGTCCTAGCGGGAACCTACGAGCAGTACTTC.

The chain employs TRBV28 and TRBJ2-1; 9 nucleotides line up with TRBD2. Trimming took 8 bases from V and 4 from J; bases not matched to a gene: 12. The CDR3 has 16 residues. Germline loops: CDR1 MDHEN, CDR2 SYDVKM. The CDR3 region is CASGILFAGGYNEQFF. The CDR3 bases are TGTGCCAGCGGGATACTTTTTGCGGGAGGGTACAATGAGCAGTTCTTC.

This clone occurred a few times. V is TRBV10-1 and J is TRBJ2-2; weak D call: TRBD2 (6 bases). This CDR3 comprises 14 residues. The germline V gene encodes CDR1 WNHNN and CDR2 SYGVQD (reference sequence). V was cut by 4 bases and J by 3 bases, with 9 bases left in between. The CDR3 nucleotides are TGCGCCAGCAGTGGGGGGACTCACACCGGGGAGCTGTTTTTT. Translation: CASSGGTHTGELFF.

The CDR3 DNA follows: TGTGCCAGCATCTCAAGCGGGGGGGCCGAAGCTTTCTTT. The encoded protein is CASISSGGAEAFF. The V and J genes are TRBV28 and TRBJ1-1; tentative D call: TRBD1 (6 bases). Germline V gives CDR1 MDHEN, CDR2 SYDVKM. V lost 7 bases to trimming and J lost 8 bases, with 17 bases between them. The CDR3 runs 13 residues.

The chain uses TRBV4-3 and TRBJ2-6, with D hard to call. V was shortened by 4 bases and J by 0 bases, with 16 bases between the two germline ends. Germline CDR1 is LGHNA and CDR2 is YSLEER. The CDR3 spans 18 residues. CDR3 DNA sequence: TGCGCCAGCAGCCCTGTGGCAGGTCCTAACTCTGGGGCCAACGTCCTGACTTTC. Translating it yields CASSPVAGPNSGANVLTF.

This sequence joins TRBV19 and TRBJ2-7; tentative D call: TRBD2 (5 bases). The germline V gene encodes CDR1 LNHDA and CDR2 SQIVND (reference sequence). The CDR3 loop spans 13 amino acids. V lost 2 bases and J 2 bases, leaving 7 bases between the germline ends. DNA for the CDR3: TGTGCCAGTAGTATACCCGGGACCTACGAGCAGTACTTC. Protein product: CASSIPGTYEQYF.

CDR3 in amino acids: CASSLYGGDLYNEQFF. CDR3 in DNA: TGTGCCAGCAGCTTATACGGGGGGGACCTTTACAATGAGCAGTTCTTC. The chain employs TRBV7-6 and TRBJ2-1, with 8 bases that match TRBD2. After removal of 2 bases from V and 4 bases from J, the junction contained 7 bases not matched to a gene. Per germline, CDR1 SGHVS and CDR2 FNYEAQ. The CDR3 has 16 residues.

CDR3 residues: CASSPQAPGGTGELFF. CDR3 nucleotide sequence: TGTGCCAGCTCACCACAAGCTCCAGGGGGCACCGGGGAGCTGTTTTTT. V is TRBV18 and J is TRBJ2-2; 7 bases line up with TRBD1. Germline CDR1 is KGHSH and CDR2 is LQKENI. The CDR3 is made up of 16 amino acids. With V trimmed by 1 base and J by 4 bases, 6 bases remained unmatched.

The rearrangement links TRBV5-4 to TRBJ2-1; a possible D gene is TRBD2 (5 bases). The CDR3 has 13 amino acids. Germline V gene data show CDR1 as SGHNT and CDR2 as YYREEE (reference sequence). The V gene lost 4 bases and the J gene lost 7 bases, with 12 bases spanning the gap. CDR3 loop: CASSAGGRNEQFF. DNA of the CDR3: TGTGCCAGCAGCGCAGGAGGACGGAATGAGCAGTTCTTC.

The chain carries TRBV7-2 and TRBJ1-1; TRBD1 matches at 9 bases. The length of the CDR3 is 13 residues. Losses at the gene ends were 4 bases for V and 5 bases for J; bases not matched to a gene: 2. The V gene's germline CDR1 is SGHTA and CDR2 FQGNSA. DNA of the CDR3: TGTGCCAGCAGCTCCGGACAGGGGACTGAAGCTTTCTTT. It codes for CASSSGQGTEAFF.

In its sample, this clone was seen a few times. V gene TRBV5-6 combines with J gene TRBJ2-3, with 8 bases matching TRBD2. Trimming cost V 4 bases and J 2 bases; bases outside gene matches: 6. Per the germline V gene, CDR1 is SGHDT and CDR2 is YYEEEE. The CDR3 length is 15 residues. DNA for the CDR3: TGTGCCAGCAGCGGGACACTAGCGGTCACAGATACGCAGTATTTT. It encodes CASSGTLAVTDTQYF. Combining the CDR3 with reference TRBV5-6 and TRBJ2-3 gives the whole variable domain DAGVTQSPTHLIKTRGQQVTLRCSPKSGHDTVSWYQQALGQGPQFIFQYYEEEERQRGNFPDRFSGHQFPNYSSELNVNALLLGDSALYLCASSGTLAVTDTQYFGPGTRLTVL.

The chain has TRBV7-2 and TRBJ2-3; D is unresolved. Per the germline V gene, CDR1 is SGHTA and CDR2 is FQGNSA. V gave up 4 bases and J gave up 3 bases, with 5 bases separating them. This CDR3 has 12 residues. In DNA form, the CDR3 reads TGTGCCAGCAGCTCAAATACAGATACGCAGTATTTT. Translated, it gives CASSSNTDTQYF.

This sequence joins TRBV19 and TRBJ2-2; 7 nucleotides agree with TRBD2. Germline CDR1 is LNHDA and CDR2 is SQIVND (reference sequence). V lost 4 bases to trimming and J lost 6 bases; unmatched junction nucleotides: 5. This CDR3 has 14 residues. The CDR3, as DNA: TGTGCCAGTAGTAGGGGGGGAACCCCCGGGGAGCTGTTTTTT. It codes for CASSRGGTPGELFF.

The gene calls are TRBV6-1 and TRBJ1-5, with TRBD1 as a possible D gene (5 bases). Germline V gives CDR1 MNHNS, CDR2 SASEGT. Deletions cut 5 bases from V and 3 bases from J, with 8 bases between. CDR3 length: 13 amino acids. The CDR3 region has the DNA TGTGCCAGCAGTCGGGACTTCAATCAGCCCCAGCATTTT. Its translation: CASSRDFNQPQHF.

The chain employs TRBV5-4 and TRBJ2-7, with a tentative D call TRBD2 (5 bases). There are 14 residues in the CDR3. Per the germline V gene, CDR1 is SGHNT and CDR2 is YYREEE (reference sequence). The V end lost 4 bases, the J end lost 5 bases, and 16 bases lay between the germline ends. CDR3 sequence (DNA): TGTGCCAGCAGCCGGGATTTGGTTGTCCACGAGCAGTACTTC. The encoded protein is CASSRDLVVHEQYF.

J is TRBJ1-1 and V is TRBV6-1, with a tentative D call TRBD1 (6 bases). Between the trimmed V and J ends, which lost 1 base and 6 bases, there was a span of 12 bases. Germline V gives CDR1 MNHNS, CDR2 SASEGT. The CDR3 extends over 14 amino acids. The CDR3 coding sequence is TGTGCCAGCAGTGAAGTCTGGGGGGGCTCTGAAGCTTTCTTT. Amino acids: CASSEVWGGSEAFF.

This clone has only a few counts. The V call is TRBV27, the J call TRBJ2-5; 7 bases are a match to TRBD2. TRBJ2-7 matches the DNA end more closely, so the J call is doubtful. Germline CDR1 is MNHEY and CDR2 is SMNVEV (reference sequence). The CDR3 runs 14 residues. This CDR3 is CASSLVGGLNEQYF. The DNA for the CDR3 is TGTGCCAGCAGTTTAGTGGGAGGGCTGAACGAGCAGTACTTC.

This clone was counted between two and nine times. The rearrangement uses TRBV2 and TRBJ1-1, with D tentatively TRBD1 (6 bases). Trimming removed 2 bases from V and 5 bases from J, with 18 bases in between. CDR1 and CDR2 from the germline V gene are SNHLY and FYNNEI. The CDR3 runs to 16 residues. The CDR3 is CASSETPQGSYTEAFF. For the CDR3, the DNA is TGTGCCAGCAGTGAAACCCCACAGGGATCTTATACTGAAGCTTTCTTT.

This clone was picked up one time. The V call is TRBV19, the J call TRBJ2-5; 7 bases agree with TRBD1. V shed 5 bases and J 2 bases; nucleotides not matched to a gene: 11. There are 16 residues in the CDR3. The germline V gene encodes CDR1 LNHDA and CDR2 SQIVND (reference sequence). The CDR3 region has the DNA TGTGCCAGTAGTCAGAGGACAGGTAGGGTACAAGAGACCCAGTACTTC. Its translation is CASSQRTGRVQETQYF.

The chain couples TRBV5-4 to TRBJ2-7, with a weak D call TRBD1 (5 bases). Trimming took off 4 bases at V and 0 bases at J, with 17 bases between the two ends. Germline assignment: CDR1 SGHNT and CDR2 YYREEE (reference sequence). The CDR3 sequence is 16 residues long. The DNA for the CDR3 is TGTGCCAGCAGCCAAAATACGGACACGAGCTCCTACGAGCAGTACTTC. Protein product: CASSQNTDTSSYEQYF.

This chain links TRBV7-3 with TRBJ2-5; 9 bases are shared with TRBD2. CDR1 and CDR2 from the germline V gene are SGHTA and FQGTGA. V lost 4 bases, J lost 2 bases, and 5 bases stayed unmatched. CDR3 length: 15 amino acids. The DNA for the CDR3 is TGTGCCAGCAGCTCAGCGGGAGGCCCTCAAGAGACCCAGTACTTC. Translating gives CASSSAGGPQETQYF.